This TCR beta chain was sequenced during a study of cytomegalovirus exposure and HLA in healthy donors. Assay: immunoSEQ multiplex PCR; the TCRdb copy retains only in-frame clones and omits some. The table lists 100,000 to 150,000 clones, roughly 95% of them singletons. J gave up 0 bases and V 4 bases, and 10 bases lay outside the gene matches. The CDR3 has 16 residues. Germline loops: CDR1 SGHRS, CDR2 YFSETQ. The specimen sequenced was PBMCs. The rearrangement links TRBV5-1 to TRBJ2-7, with TRBD1 matching 7 bases. This receptor was identified in a man younger than 35 in good health and CMV-seronegative. The CDR3 region is CASSPVWDSDSYEQYF. The CDR3 DNA reads as TGCGCCAGCAGCCCCGTATGGGACAGCGACTCCTACGAGCAGTACTTC.